This TCR beta chain was retrieved from a study of T cell changes during pregnancy in multiple sclerosis. V lost 6 bases, J lost 4 bases, and 5 bases stayed unmatched. Germline V gene data show CDR1 as MDHEN and CDR2 as SYDVKM. The CDR3 is 14 amino acids. Measured with immunoSEQ multiplex PCR; TCRdb has only the in-frame clones, and not every one. The sample has approximately 29,000 clones; roughly 89% are singletons. Sequences were derived from CD4+ T cells from peripheral blood mononuclear cells, sampled in the second trimester of pregnancy. The chain employs TRBV28 and TRBJ2-2; TRBD2 agrees at 7 bases. The TCR originated in a female donor with multiple sclerosis, enrolled in a pregnancy study. CDR3 region: CASSRSGGTGELFF. The CDR3 DNA sequence: TGTGCCAGCAGCCGGTCGGGGGGCACCGGGGAGCTGTTTTTT. The full variable domain, in which reference TRBV28 and TRBJ2-2 provide the parts outside the CDR3, is DVKVTQSSRYLVKRTGEKVFLECVQDMDHENMFWYRQDPGLGLRLIYFSYDVKMKEKGDIPEGYSVSREKKERFSLILESASTNQTSMYLCASSRSGGTGELFFGEGSRLTVL.